The T cell receptor (beta chain) described here comes from a study of OX40 agonist ivuxolimab in advanced cancers. At the level of the whole study: The costimulatory receptor OX40 (CD134) was targeted by ivuxolimab, a fully human IgG2 agonistic monoclonal antibody. Intravenous ivuxolimab was administered to patients every 2 weeks at six dose levels: 0.01, 0.1, 0.3, 1.5, 3 and 10 mg/kg. Patients were allowed to have had prior anti-PD-1, anti-PD-L1 or anti-CTLA-4 therapy, and roughly two fifths of the dose-escalation patients had been treated with checkpoint inhibitors. Peripheral TCRbeta sequencing was intended to test whether TCR sequence diversity was altered and clonal T-cell expansion was caused by ivuxolimab. The paper describes the monotherapy dose-escalation part (N ≈ 51 patients) of the phase I trial of ivuxolimab. Of the approximately 54 patients in dose escalation, around 20 had hepatocellular carcinoma, roughly 15 had melanoma, 9 had renal cell carcinoma and 9 had head and neck cancer. Three dose-escalation patients achieved partial responses, one with hepatocellular carcinoma and two with cutaneous melanoma. The dose-escalation cohort was about 83% male with a mean age of around 64 years, ranging from about 23 to 85.

Study-wide findings and limitations: Low levels of normalized T-cell clonal expansion were also shown by some nonresponding patients. The antigen specificity of the clonally expanded peripheral T cells was not determined. In the 0.1-3.0 mg/kg groups, partial responders were among the patients with the lowest normalized peripheral clonal expansion, particularly in CD8+ T cells. After ivuxolimab, more expanded clones were found on average in CD8+ T cells than in CD4+ T cells. Clonal expansion of both CD4+ and CD8+ blood T cells was observed from baseline to week 6 at doses 0.1 to 3.0 mg/kg.

The trial excluded patients who had a history of autoimmune disease or were on systemic immunosuppression. Peripheral blood for TCR sequencing was drawn from every dose cohort at baseline, at cycle 4 day 1 and at cycle 7 day 1. Samples were obtained from an open-label, multicenter, first-in-human phase I dose-escalation trial of ivuxolimab. The trial enrolled adults with locally advanced or metastatic head and neck squamous cell, hepatocellular, melanoma or renal cell carcinoma. CD4+ and CD8+ T cells were sorted separately from peripheral blood before TCR sequencing. Genomic DNA was extracted from sorted cells for sequencing of the TCRbeta CDR3 region. The immunoSEQ Assay was used to sequence the TCRbeta CDR3 regions. The table comes from immuneACCESS by way of TCRdb, which keeps in-frame sequences with V and J called. Part of the clones is missing from these tables; in studies checked, under half for an unresolved V gene and the rest for unknown reasons. This sample lists fewer than 100,000 clones; 87% were detected once. Roughly 0.5% of the sample is in the top ten clones.

This clone was seen a single time. It lacks a known antigen. Per-base quality was not reported, and no clone a single base away is much larger than it. CDR1 SGDLS and CDR2 YYNGEE were looked up in the germline V gene. The CDR3 goes from the cysteine to the phenylalanine over 13 residues. The kept DNA is CDR3 alone, 39 bases in frame from the first base. V is cut back by 3 bases and J by 3 bases, with 3 bases in the junction unmatched. Here the sequenced sample was CD4+ or CD8+ T cells sorted from blood, taken in a trial of the OX40 agonist ivuxolimab. The chain couples TRBV9 to TRBJ2-7, with 7 bases in between that match TRBD1. This sequence originates from an adult with an advanced solid tumor such as melanoma, head and neck, liver or kidney cancer. The DNA sequence reads TGTGCCAGCAGCGCCAGACAGGGCTACGAGCAGTACTTC. This gives the protein CASSARQGYEQYF.